The subject of this entry is one TCR beta chain. This sample was taken from a study of T cells in Graves' hyperthyroidism and ophthalmopathy. Regions amplified from RNA transcripts were the TCR beta CDR3 regions. An initial round of RT-PCR targeting the TCR CDR3 relied on the HTBI primer set. One entry per CDR3 protein results from TCRdb running MiXCR on the multiplex PCR reads. This sample has about 660,000 distinct CDR3 sequences; about 45% occur once, and the top ten carry approximately 6.8%. Trimming pared 7 bases from V and 2 bases from J, leaving 21 bases between. Germline V gene data show CDR1 as MNHNY and CDR2 as SVGAGI (reference sequence). This CDR3 is 16 amino acids long.

Sequencing was carried out using peripheral blood or thyroid tissue (not recorded which). V is TRBV6-6 and J is TRBJ2-7; D is perhaps TRBD1 or TRBD2 (6 bases each). The sequence was obtained from an adult man with Graves' disease, either hyperthyroidism or ophthalmopathy (not recorded which). As DNA, the CDR3 is TGTGCCAGCATGTTCGCCGGGGGCGAAATAACCTACGAGCAGTACTTC. Its protein is CASMFAGGEITYEQYF.